This T cell receptor (beta chain) was recorded in a study of CD8 T cells in Susac syndrome. Broader study findings: The authors acknowledged that the study's TCR sequencing and HLA analysis involved relatively few individuals.

RNA amounts of roughly 0.45 to 1 ug underwent reverse transcription with random hexamers. Amplification of TCR beta CDR3 used immunoSEQ multiplex PCR across 54 Vbeta and 13 Jbeta. A single record per CDR3 protein comes from TCRdb applying MiXCR to the immunoSEQ multiplex PCR reads. The top ten clones hold 0.065% of a sample with about 300,000 distinct CDR3 sequences, about 91% of them seen once. As regards this clonotype: Its specificity is not known.

High-throughput TCR beta sequencing covered peripheral CD8+ and CD4+ T cells. In contrast to the negatively isolated CD8+ and CD4+ T cells, TEMRA cells were FACS-enriched. Germline-derived CDR1 and CDR2 are DFQATT and SNEGSKA (reference sequence). The CDR3 spans 15 residues. The V gene end was trimmed by 2 bases and the J gene end by 8 bases; junction bases not matched to a gene: 9. This chain links TRBV20-1 with TRBJ2-3; TRBD2 agrees at 11 bases. Source material: CD4+ T cells from PBMCs. This clonotype was sampled from a human donor with multiple sclerosis. CDR3 sequence (DNA): TGCAGTGCTAGACCTAGCGGGAGGACGGTTGGTACGCAGTATTTT. Its protein product is CSARPSGRTVGTQYF.